This T cell receptor (beta chain) was documented in a study of monozygotic twins with inflammatory bowel disease. Findings and limits, study-wide: In patient repertoires, differing immunosuppressive treatments may have added some variability.

From germline, CDR1 is SGHRS and CDR2 YFSETQ. This CDR3 region has 13 residues. Total RNA isolation used whole blood (no T cell sorting was performed). Both the TCRalpha cDNA and the TCRbeta cDNA were taken through two nested PCRs, lasting about 16 and 10 cycles. After re-calling the 5' RACE reads, TCRdb lists one entry per CDR3 protein, DNA absent. This repertoire includes about 350,000 distinct CDR3 sequences. About this clonotype: The target antigen is unknown.

The sequence derives from a human donor with ulcerative colitis or Crohn's disease, or a healthy co-twin of an affected twin (not recorded which). Sequencing used blood. This chain uses TRBV5-1 with TRBJ2-7; TCRdb outputs TRBD2, but without DNA this stays unchecked. CDR3: CASRTSDYERQYF. Full variable domain (missing parts from reference TRBV5-1 and TRBJ2-7): KAGVTQTPRYLIKTRGQQVTLSCSPISGHRSVSWYQQTPGQGLQFLFEYFSETQRNKGNFPGRFSGRQFSNSRSEMNVSTLELGDSALYLCASRTSDYERQYFGPGTRLTVT.